The 25 T cell receptor beta chains below come from one sample, sequenced in a study of blood T cell repertoires in COVID-19. Assay: immunoSEQ multiplex PCR; the TCRdb copy retains only in-frame clones and omits some. The sample lists 200,000 or so clones, around nine tenths seen once, with 2.5% to 3.5% in the top ten. Sequenced material: peripheral blood. These TCRs come from a woman aged 55-70 years with acute or convalescent COVID-19.

This chain joins TRBV5-1 and TRBJ1-1, with 10 positions matching TRBD1. V lost 4 bases to trimming and J lost 3 bases; unmatched junction nucleotides: 12. The CDR3 sequence is 17 residues long. The germline V gene has CDR1 SGHRS and CDR2 YFSETQ. The CDR3: CASSEGTGDARHTEAFF. The CDR3 DNA sequence: TGCGCCAGCAGCGAAGGGACAGGGGACGCCCGGCACACTGAAGCTTTCTTT. The full variable domain, its missing parts supplied by reference TRBV5-1 and TRBJ1-1, is KAGVTQTPRYLIKTRGQQVTLSCSPISGHRSVSWYQQTPGQGLQFLFEYFSETQRNKGNFPGRFSGRQFSNSRSEMNVSTLELGDSALYLCASSEGTGDARHTEAFFGQGTRLTVV.

This chain connects TRBV7-2 to TRBJ2-3, with D uncertain. The CDR3 extends over 14 amino acids. The V gene's germline CDR1 is SGHTA and CDR2 FQGNSA. Trimming took off 3 bases at V and 0 bases at J, with 7 bases between the two ends. CDR3 amino acids: CASSFSASTDTQYF. In nucleotides, the CDR3 is TGTGCCAGCAGCTTTAGTGCTAGCACAGATACGCAGTATTTT.

The rearrangement links TRBV15 to TRBJ2-5; D is possibly TRBD2 (6 bases). Trimming took off 0 bases at V and 1 base at J, with 9 bases between the two ends. Germline V CDR1 and CDR2: LNHNV, YYDKDF (reference sequence). The CDR3 contains 15 residues. The CDR3, as DNA: TGTGCCACCAGCAGAGATCGGACTACCCAAGAGACCCAGTACTTC. Encoded protein: CATSRDRTTQETQYF.

V and J are TRBV5-1 and TRBJ2-1, with D possibly being TRBD1 (6 bases). The CDR3 is 14 residues long. Germline CDR1 and CDR2: SGHRS and YFSETQ. The germline V and J ends were trimmed by 4 bases and 5 bases, with 13 bases remaining between them. CDR3 sequence reads: CASSPPGQHNEQFF. The CDR3 nucleotides read TGCGCCAGCAGCCCCCCGGGACAACACAATGAGCAGTTCTTC.

This clone was seen just once. The rearrangement links TRBV6-5 to TRBJ1-4; a possible D gene is TRBD1 (5 bases). This CDR3 comprises 13 residues. V lost 6 bases, J lost 7 bases, and 12 bases lay in between. The germline V gene encodes CDR1 MNHEY and CDR2 SVGAGI. CDR3 sequence: CASRDTGGEKLFF. DNA for the CDR3: TGTGCCAGCAGGGACACCGGGGGTGAAAAACTGTTTTTT.

The V gene is TRBV4-1, the J gene TRBJ2-1, with a possible D match to TRBD1 (5 bases). Looked up from germline, CDR1 is MGHRA and CDR2 is YSYEKL. The CDR3 spans 16 residues. Trimming shortened V by 0 bases and J by 4 bases, and 13 bases separated the two germline ends. DNA for the CDR3: TGCGCCAGCAGCCAAGAATGGCAGGGCGCGTACAATGAGCAGTTCTTC. Its translation: CASSQEWQGAYNEQFF.

This chain connects TRBV2 to TRBJ1-4, with TRBD1 identical over 10 bases. Germline assignment: CDR1 SNHLY and CDR2 FYNNEI. The CDR3 spans 14 residues. V dropped 8 bases and J dropped 10; count of bases not matched to a gene: 10. CDR3 sequence (DNA): TGTGCCAGCCGACTGGGACAGGGGACCCGAAAACTGTTTTTT. Protein product: CASRLGQGTRKLFF.

This chain uses TRBV27 with TRBJ2-7; 7 nucleotides agree with TRBD2. From germline, CDR1 is MNHEY and CDR2 SMNVEV (reference sequence). The CDR3 is 13 residues long. The V gene end was trimmed by 11 bases and the J gene end by 1 base; junction bases not matched to a gene: 8. The chain's CDR3 is CASRGSSSYEQYF. For the CDR3, the DNA is TGTGCCTCGCGGGGGTCTTCTTCCTACGAGCAGTACTTC.

This clone came up a few times. The chain is built from TRBV5-1 and TRBJ1-1; 8 bases are a match to TRBD1. Per the germline V gene, CDR1 is SGHRS and CDR2 is YFSETQ. The CDR3 is 15 amino acids. V gave up 1 base and J gave up 5 bases; unmatched junction bases: 7. Written as DNA, the CDR3 is TGCGCCAGCAGCTTGAGGGGACAGGTGGGGACTGAAGCTTTCTTT. Its protein is CASSLRGQVGTEAFF.

The chain joins TRBV11-2 to TRBJ2-1; D gene unclear. The CDR3 contains 14 residues. In germline, CDR1 is SGHAT, CDR2 FQNNGV. V shed 2 bases and J shed 4 bases, with 9 bases lying between them. The CDR3 DNA sequence: TGTGCCAGCAGCTTAATCAAGAGGTACAATGAGCAGTTCTTC. This gives the protein CASSLIKRYNEQFF.

The chain joins TRBV6-5 to TRBJ1-5; 8 bases line up with TRBD1. This CDR3 comprises 15 residues. With 5 bases clipped from V and 3 bases from J, the junction kept 6 bases outside the gene matches. Per the germline V gene, CDR1 is MNHEY and CDR2 is SVGAGI. The chain's CDR3 is CASSPRDRFNQPQHF. In DNA form, the CDR3 reads TGTGCCAGCAGTCCCCGGGACAGGTTCAATCAGCCCCAGCATTTT.

V gene TRBV27 combines with J gene TRBJ2-2; 7 nucleotides align to TRBD1. Looked up from germline, CDR1 is MNHEY and CDR2 is SMNVEV (reference sequence). This CDR3 is built from 13 residues. With 7 bases clipped from V and 6 bases from J, the junction kept 5 bases outside the gene matches. This chain's CDR3 is CASTMTGSGELFF. In DNA form, the CDR3 reads TGTGCCAGCACCATGACAGGGTCCGGGGAGCTGTTTTTT.

The chain employs TRBV6-5 and TRBJ1-5, with D possibly being TRBD1 (6 bases). The CDR3 is made up of 14 amino acids. Trimming took off 4 bases at V and 6 bases at J, with 13 bases between the two ends. The germline V gene encodes CDR1 MNHEY and CDR2 SVGAGI. The CDR3 is CASSSRGRGQPQHF. Here the CDR3 DNA reads TGTGCCAGCAGTTCCAGGGGTAGGGGTCAGCCCCAGCATTTT.

The chain employs TRBV18 and TRBJ2-7, with D possibly matching TRBD2 (6 bases). V was clipped by 2 bases and J by 5 bases, with 10 bases between them. Germline CDR1 reads KGHSH; CDR2 reads LQKENI. CDR3 length: 13 amino acids. The CDR3 nucleotides are TGTGCCAGCTCACCAGCAGAGCGGGACGAGCAGTACTTC. Its protein is CASSPAERDEQYF.

The rearrangement links TRBV7-3 to TRBJ2-2, with a tentative D call TRBD1 (5 bases). The germline V and J ends were trimmed by 2 bases and 4 bases, with 20 bases remaining between them. This CDR3 has 18 amino acids. Germline V lookup: CDR1 SGHTA, CDR2 FQGTGA. CDR3 in DNA: TGTGCCAGCAGCTTAGGCCCCCCCCGACAAGGGGCCACCGGGGAGCTGTTTTTT. It is translated as CASSLGPPRQGATGELFF.

V is TRBV15 and J is TRBJ2-7, with 10 bases aligning to TRBD1. Germline V CDR1 and CDR2: LNHNV, YYDKDF (reference sequence). Trimming removed 2 bases from V and 2 bases from J; junction bases left unmatched: 12. This CDR3 is 18 amino acids long. The CDR3 nucleotides are TGTGCCACCAGCAGATATGGGACAGGGGCGAAGAGAACCTACGAGCAGTACTTC. Translated: CATSRYGTGAKRTYEQYF.

The rearrangement uses TRBV28 and TRBJ2-3, with D possibly matching TRBD1 (6 bases). The CDR3 is 17 amino acids. CDR1 and CDR2 from the germline V gene are MDHEN and SYDVKM. Trimming shortened V by 3 bases and J by 0 bases, and 16 bases separated the two germline ends. This CDR3 is CASSFPGRGDSTDTQYF. CDR3 sequence (DNA): TGTGCCAGCAGTTTCCCAGGCAGGGGAGATAGCACAGATACGCAGTATTTT.

This rearrangement joins TRBV3-1 (or the pseudogene TRBV3-2) to TRBJ2-7; 9 positions match TRBD1. The CDR3 is 15 residues long. Germline V lookup: CDR1 LGHDT, CDR2 YNNKEL (reference sequence). V lost 0 bases and J lost 2; bases outside the gene matches: 2. In DNA, the CDR3 is TGTGCCAGCAGCCAAGAAGGGACAGGGACCTACGAGCAGTACTTC. Protein: CASSQEGTGTYEQYF.

This rearrangement joins TRBV30 to TRBJ2-3, with TRBD2 matching over 8 bases. Unmatched junction bases numbered 9, after V lost 2 bases and J lost 2 bases. The CDR3 covers 16 residues. CDR1 and CDR2 (germline): GTSNPN, SVGIG (reference sequence). CDR3 sequence: CAWSLGLALDTDTQYF. The CDR3 DNA reads TGTGCCTGGAGTTTAGGACTAGCCTTAGACACAGATACGCAGTATTTT.

This clone has just one count. V usage is TRBV27 and J usage is TRBJ2-4; TRBD1 aligns across 10 bases. This CDR3 comprises 19 residues. V was pared by 5 bases and J by 0 bases, with 13 bases of the junction left unmatched. Looked up from germline, CDR1 is MNHEY and CDR2 is SMNVEV (reference sequence). The CDR3 here is CASSLRDRGHQLAKNIQYF. The CDR3 bases are TGTGCCAGCAGTCTCCGGGACAGGGGTCATCAACTAGCCAAAAACATTCAGTACTTC.

This clone was counted between two and nine times. This sequence joins TRBV19 and TRBJ2-2; 8 nucleotides line up with TRBD2. The CDR3 runs to 17 residues. Per the germline V gene, CDR1 is LNHDA and CDR2 is SQIVND (reference sequence). J gave up 4 bases and V 4 bases, and 11 bases lay outside the gene matches. Here the CDR3 DNA reads TGTGCCAGTAGTAGGACCCGAACTAGCGGACCCACCGGGGAGCTGTTTTTT. This sequence encodes CASSRTRTSGPTGELFF.

The chain combines TRBV7-8 with TRBJ1-3; D may be TRBD1 (5 bases). The CDR3 runs 14 residues. The germline V gene has CDR1 SGHVS and CDR2 FQNEAQ. V lost 2 bases, J lost 4 bases, and 9 bases lay in between. The CDR3 bases are TGTGCCAGCAGCTTATCTCAGGGCGGAAACACCATATATTTT. Translating gives CASSLSQGGNTIYF.

This clone has more than one count but fewer than ten. The chain couples TRBV9 to TRBJ1-6; 7 nucleotides line up with TRBD1. Per germline, CDR1 SGDLS and CDR2 YYNGEE. J gave up 6 bases and V 4 bases, and 4 bases lay outside the gene matches. The CDR3 length is 14 residues. DNA of the CDR3: TGTGCCAGCAGCACCCAGGGGGGTAATTCACCCCTCCACTTT. This translates into CASSTQGGNSPLHF.

In this sample, this clone turned up once. Here the CDR3 reads CASSWSQGALGYTF. CDR3 in DNA: TGTGCCAGCAGCTGGTCCCAGGGGGCGCTTGGCTACACCTTC. The chain combines TRBV7-9 with TRBJ1-2; 8 bases line up with TRBD1. In germline, CDR1 is SEHNR, CDR2 FQNEAQ (reference sequence). The V gene end was trimmed by 4 bases and the J gene end by 7 bases; junction bases not matched to a gene: 8. The CDR3 loop spans 14 amino acids.

CDR3 amino acids: CASSQSDRARNTIYF. CDR3 nucleotide sequence: TGTGCCAGCAGCCAATCTGACAGGGCTCGAAACACCATATATTTT. The rearrangement uses TRBV3-1 (or the pseudogene TRBV3-2) and TRBJ1-3; 7 bases agree with TRBD1. This CDR3 comprises 15 residues. The V and J ends lost 2 bases and 5 bases, in that order; junction bases with no gene match: 6. The germline V gene encodes CDR1 LGHDT and CDR2 YNNKEL (reference sequence).